This section outlines one T cell receptor beta chain sequence together with its context. There is no known antigen for this receptor. No clone much larger than this one lies a single base away; base qualities are absent. These data are taken from a study of cytomegalovirus exposure and HLA in healthy donors (dated by TCRdb to between 2016 and 2019). General notes on the study: According to a later analysis, one platform produced both the 100 to 150 validation repertoires and the roughly 640 repertoires of the first cohort. The study aimed to test whether cataloging public T cell receptors could reveal signatures of past pathogen exposure. A separate validation cohort of about 110 different subjects was used in addition to the approximately 700-subject first cohort. To predict cytomegalovirus infection status, the study combined high-throughput TCR immunosequencing, statistical association of individual TCRs with disease status, and machine learning.

The donors belonged to the validation cohort of over a hundred subjects, which was separate from the roughly 680-subject first cohort. The paper's findings and limits, for the study overall: While some public TCRs were present in many individuals, most TCR sequences turned up only very rarely across donors. According to the authors, the approach could potentially be generalized to other disease states and immunological phenotypes. A few of the identified cytomegalovirus-associated TCR beta chains were confirmed in vitro to be specific for cytomegalovirus antigens. A later analysis found that TCRs clustered in the first cohort also tended to co-occur in the roughly 110 validation repertoires, with 94% of cluster scores above 0. In the study, approximately 160 TCR beta chains were listed as associated with cytomegalovirus. In both the original and validation cohorts, the classifier was reported to diagnose cytomegalovirus status with high specificity and sensitivity. A later analysis lacked HLA typing for the validation cohort, so it scored co-occurrence in that cohort across all 110 or so repertoires.

Library preparation used the immunoSEQ multiplex PCR assay. The paper's data handling went like this. A statistical classification framework was built to diagnose cytomegalovirus status from the catalog of TCR beta chain sequences. TCRdb provides this immuneACCESS table in a form limited to in-frame rearrangements. Some clones are lacking; in checked studies, under half of them reflect an unresolved V gene, and why the rest are absent is not known. V, J and clone size are those of that table, while D and trimming were read from the DNA. For this sample the table gives around 300,000 clones, of which around 85% were detected only once. The ten largest clones take up about 1% of the sample. From cysteine to phenylalanine, the CDR3 is 14 amino acids long. Of the read, only the CDR3 DNA is kept; its 42 bases are in frame from base 1. Relative to germline, V is 2 bases shorter and J is 1 base shorter, with 9 bases between their ends. The germline V gene supplies CDR1 SGHRS and CDR2 YFSETQ.

This receptor was obtained from a woman aged 18-29 years in good health and CMV-seronegative. The sequence is built from TRBV5-1 and TRBJ1-2; TRBD1 might be the D gene, on 5 matching bases. Sequenced input: PBMCs. The CDR3 region reads CASSLGGDNYGYTF. The DNA reads as follows: TGCGCCAGCAGCTTAGGAGGGGATAACTATGGCTACACCTTC.